The entry that follows covers one TCR beta chain sequence. No antigen is known for it. This record comes from a study of cytomegalovirus exposure and HLA in healthy donors. The study, taken as a whole, reports: Most subjects' HLA-A and HLA-B alleles were reportedly predicted from TCR beta sequences. A later analysis found most CMV-associated TCR beta chains apparently HLA-restricted. The only immune exposure information that was available was CMV serostatus.

CDR1 is SGHRS and CDR2 is YFSETQ in the germline V gene. V lost 2 bases and J lost 7, with 13 bases in between. The CDR3 contains 14 residues. The PCR had 60 Vbeta and 13 Jbeta primers. TCRdb keeps only in-frame clones here, not all; method: immunoSEQ multiplex PCR. The sample yields 190,000 or so clones, under 85% seen once. Specimen: PBMCs. The receptor was derived from a woman in her fifties or sixties in good health and CMV-seropositive. V and J are TRBV5-1 and TRBJ2-1; D may be TRBD1 (7 bases). CDR3 amino acids: CASSLEGAGNEQFF. DNA of the CDR3: TGCGCCAGCAGCTTAGAGGGGGCGGGAAATGAGCAGTTCTTC.